This entry lists 10 T cell receptor beta chains sequenced from one sample in a study of cytotoxic CD8 clonotypes in ibrutinib-treated CLL (dated by TCRdb to 2020 to 2023). Preparation of the library involved the immunoSEQ multiplex PCR assay. TCRdb holds this immuneACCESS table with in-frame rearrangements only. Some clones are missing; in checked studies, unresolved V genes explain under half, and the rest has no known cause. The sample data list more than 200,000 clones, and more than 65% of these were observed just once. The ten largest clones add up to about 6% of the sample. The time point label of this sample denotes: 12 to 13 months on ibrutinib. Sequenced material: PBMCs, taken after 12 months of ibrutinib treatment. Receptors originate from a human donor with chronic lymphocytic leukemia.

This clone was detected a few times. The chain carries TRBV5-1 and TRBJ2-7; D perhaps matches TRBD1 (6 bases). The germline CDR1 and CDR2 sequences are SGHRS and YFSETQ. The CDR3 length is 12 residues. V lost 3 bases and J 7 bases, leaving 11 bases between the germline ends. CDR3 nucleotides: TGCGCCAGCAGCTCCGACAGGCGGGAGCAGTACTTC. It is translated as CASSSDRREQYF.

J is TRBJ1-4 and V is TRBV5-6, with D tentatively TRBD1 (5 bases). The CDR3 covers 13 residues. CDR1 SGHDT and CDR2 YYEEEE come from the germline V gene. Trimming took off 3 bases at V and 8 bases at J, with 11 bases between the two ends. The CDR3 reads CASSWGLTEKLFF. The CDR3 region has the DNA TGTGCCAGCAGCTGGGGGTTAACGGAAAAACTGTTTTTT.

This clone was observed a few times. The chain has TRBV30 and TRBJ2-7, with D maybe TRBD1 (6 bases). This CDR3 has 11 residues. The germline V gene has CDR1 GTSNPN and CDR2 SVGIG (reference sequence). V was clipped by 4 bases and J by 5 bases, with 9 bases between them. The chain's CDR3 is CAWTWGHEQYF. The CDR3 nucleotides are TGTGCCTGGACCTGGGGGCACGAGCAGTACTTC.

There are a few counts of this clone. This sequence joins TRBV6-5 and TRBJ1-3; D gene uncertain. Germline V gives CDR1 MNHEY, CDR2 SVGAGI. The CDR3 has 14 amino acids. V lost 3 bases to trimming and J lost 4 bases, with 10 bases between them. CDR3 sequence: CASSYRVSGNTIYF. The CDR3 DNA is TGTGCCAGCAGTTATCGGGTCTCCGGAAACACCATATATTTT.

The genes are TRBV10-3 and TRBJ2-7, with no clear D. Germline V CDR1 and CDR2: ENHRY, SYGVKD. V lost 1 base and J 5 bases, leaving 6 bases between the germline ends. CDR3 length: 12 residues. CDR3 sequence: CAISEFGNEQYF. Here the CDR3 DNA reads TGTGCCATCAGTGAGTTTGGAAACGAGCAGTACTTC.

V and J are TRBV4-3 and TRBJ2-1; a possible D gene is TRBD2 (6 bases). Germline CDR1 LGHNA, CDR2 YSLEER. The CDR3 totals 14 residues. The germline V and J ends were trimmed by 4 bases and 7 bases, with 14 bases remaining between them. The CDR3 coding sequence is TGCGCCAGCAGCCTGGTCAGCGGACTAAATGAGCAGTTCTTC. It yields the protein CASSLVSGLNEQFF.

The V gene is TRBV4-1, the J gene TRBJ1-6, with TRBD1 matching 7 bases. V lost 0 bases and J lost 1; bases outside the gene matches: 3. The CDR3 runs 17 residues. Germline-derived CDR1 and CDR2 are MGHRA and YSYEKL. This CDR3 reads CASSQDTGVSYNSPLHF. Here the CDR3 DNA reads TGCGCCAGCAGCCAAGATACAGGGGTTTCCTATAATTCACCCCTCCACTTT.

The V call is TRBV30, the J call TRBJ2-6; D remains ambiguous. CDR3 length: 15 amino acids. Germline V gives CDR1 GTSNPN, CDR2 SVGIG (reference sequence). V lost 1 base, J lost 0 bases, and 7 bases lay in between. CDR3 bases: TGTGCCTGGAGTGCAGATCTCTCTGGGGCCAACGTCCTGACTTTC. Its translation is CAWSADLSGANVLTF.

The rearrangement uses TRBV30 and TRBJ2-6; D may be TRBD2 (7 bases). CDR1 is GTSNPN and CDR2 is SVGIG in the germline V gene (reference sequence). V was clipped by 2 bases and J by 2 bases, with 10 bases between them. The CDR3 is 15 amino acids. The CDR3 DNA sequence: TGTGCCTGGAGTCTAGGGGGGGCTGGGGCCAACGTCCTGACTTTC. This sequence encodes CAWSLGGAGANVLTF.

The V gene is TRBV20-1, the J gene TRBJ1-1; a weak D match, TRBD1 (6 bases). V lost 5 bases to trimming and J lost 4 bases, with 8 bases between them. This CDR3 is built from 11 residues. Per the germline V gene, CDR1 is DFQATT and CDR2 is SNEGSKA (reference sequence). The CDR3 is CSASRGTEAFF. CDR3 nucleotides: TGCAGTGCTTCCAGGGGCACTGAAGCTTTCTTT.